This is a list of T cell receptor beta chains from one sample in a study of T cell repertoires in cytomegalovirus infection. TCRdb used MiXCR to reprocess the reads, holding one entry per CDR3 protein. Of 65,000 to 85,000 distinct CDR3 sequences listed, 25% to 30% are singletons. These receptors have no known antigen. The sequences come from CD8+ T cells from cultured PBMCs, collected from culture after CMV antigen stimulation. These receptors originate from a human donor in good health (CMV status not recorded). Some clones in this sample may be carry-over from other donors' samples. Both conserved end residues are part of each CDR3. A D gene is named only where the DNA matches it firmly. Size values are once, few and many counts, or a class for expanded clones, and some rows have none.

D	V	J	size	DNA	CDR3
.	TRBV9	TRBJ2-2	many	TGTGCCAGCAGCTTTCCCCGGGACCACACAGTCCCCTGGGAGCTGTTTTTT	CASSFPRDHTVPWELFF
TRBD1	TRBV29-1	TRBJ2-3	.	TGCAGCGTTGAAGAGACCGCCGCCGGGACAGGGGTTTTGGATACGCAGTATTTT	CSVEETAAGTGVLDTQYF
TRBD2	TRBV11-1	TRBJ2-5	many	TGTGCCAGCAGCTTCGGGGGGGGAGAAGAGACCCAGTACTTC	CASSFGGGEETQYF
.	TRBV4-2	TRBJ1-4	few	TGTGCCAGCAGCCAAGAAATGAGGACGTTAAATGAAAAACTGTTTTTT	CASSQEMRTLNEKLFF
.	TRBV27	TRBJ2-5	few	TGTGCCAGCAGTTCCGGTTGGGGCCAAGAGACCCAGTACTTC	CASSSGWGQETQYF
.	TRBV7-9	TRBJ2-1	few	TGTGCCAGCAGCTTAGTTAACCAACCTGAGCAGTTCTTC	CASSLVNQPEQFF
.	TRBV6-5	TRBJ1-5	.	TGTGCCAGCAGTTACTCCCCAGGCCGGCCCCAGCATTTT	CASSYSPGRPQHF
TRBD2	TRBV14	TRBJ2-1	few	TGTGCCAGCAGCCACTCCCGGGGGGGCATCTTCTACAATGAGCAGTTCTTC	CASSHSRGGIFYNEQFF
TRBD2	TRBV5-1	TRBJ2-1	many	TGCGCCAGCAGCCTCACCCGGGGGGGATCCTACAATGAGCAGTTCTTC	CASSLTRGGSYNEQFF
TRBD1	TRBV5-1	TRBJ2-7	.	TGCGCCAGCAGCTTCTCGGACAGGGGGCACAACGAGCAGGACTTC	CASSFSDRGHNEQDF
.	TRBV6-2/TRBV6-3	TRBJ2-1	few	TGTGCCAGCAGTTACTCGATAAACTCCTTCAATGAGCAGTTCTTC	CASSYSINSFNEQFF
.	TRBV27	TRBJ2-3	many	TGTGCCAGCAGTTCCTCGGGGAGCACAGATACGCAGTATTTT	CASSSSGSTDTQYF
TRBD2	TRBV27	TRBJ2-7	.	TGTGCCAGCAGTTTTCTTAGCGGGGGACCGTACGAGCAGTACTTC	CASSFLSGGPYEQYF
.	TRBV7-2	TRBJ2-7	few	TGTGCCAGCAGCTTAGTTGGTAGCGAGGGCTACGAGCAGTACTTC	CASSLVGSEGYEQYF
TRBD1	TRBV6-2/TRBV6-3	TRBJ1-5	many	TGTGCCAGCCGGGACAGGGGCGCCGGCAATCAGCCCCAGCATTTT	CASRDRGAGNQPQHF
TRBD2	TRBV7-9	TRBJ2-7	.	TGTGCCAGCAGCTCTACTAGCGTTACCTACGAGCAGTACTTC	CASSSTSVTYEQYF
TRBD1	TRBV7-9	TRBJ2-6	few	TGTGCCAGCAGCGCACCGGGACAGGGGGCTGGGGCCAACGTCCTGACTTTC	CASSAPGQGAGANVLTF
.	TRBV4-1	TRBJ1-3	.	TGCGCCAGCAGCCCCCTAAGGGACAACTCTGGAAACACCATATATTTT	CASSPLRDNSGNTIYF
.	TRBV12-3/TRBV12-4	TRBJ1-3	.	TGTGCCAGCAGTGCCCCCGGGTTCTCTGGAAACACCATATATTTT	CASSAPGFSGNTIYF
.	TRBV27	TRBJ2-5	.	TGTGCCAGCGGAAGACAACAGACGGACAGACGGGTAGAGACCCAGTACTTC	CASGRQQTDRRVETQYF
TRBD1	TRBV12-3/TRBV12-4	TRBJ1-6	.	TGTGCCAGCGGGGGGACAGGCCATTCACCCCTCCACTTT	CASGGTGHSPLHF
TRBD1	TRBV7-8	TRBJ1-1	many	TGTGCCAGCAGCCTAGGGACAGGGGCTGGGTGGAACACTGAAGCTTTCTTT	CASSLGTGAGWNTEAFF
.	TRBV27	TRBJ2-7	few	TGTGCCAGCAGTTTACTGGCTAGTGGGGGCTACGAGCAGTACTTC	CASSLLASGGYEQYF
.	TRBV7-6	TRBJ1-2	.	TGTGCCAACAGTCATGGGGGGGGCTATGGCTACACCTTC	CANSHGGGYGYTF
TRBD1	TRBV4-1	TRBJ1-6	.	TGCGCCAGCAGCCAATCGATGGACAGGGGTTCACCCCTCCACTTT	CASSQSMDRGSPLHF
.	TRBV27	TRBJ1-1	few	TGTGCCAGCAGTTTAAATCCTGGGCACGGGCGCAAAGCTTTCTTT	CASSLNPGHGRKAFF
.	TRBV28	TRBJ2-3	.	TGTGCCAGCAGCCCTGGGGCTATTGCGCAGTATTTT	CASSPGAIAQYF
.	TRBV27	TRBJ2-5	many	TGTGCCAGCAGTCCGGGGGGCGTGGAGACCCAGTACTTC	CASSPGGVETQYF
TRBD2	TRBV5-4	TRBJ2-1	.	TGTGCCAGCAGGCTAGCGGGGGGGACGAACAATGAGCAGTTCTTC	CASRLAGGTNNEQFF
.	TRBV20-1	TRBJ2-4	few	TGCAGTGCTATCCGGGACCTTGCCAAAAACATTCAGTACTTC	CSAIRDLAKNIQYF
TRBD2	TRBV9	TRBJ2-2	.	TGTGCCAGCAGCCCCCGGGGGGACACCGGGGAGCTGTTTTTT	CASSPRGDTGELFF
.	TRBV19	TRBJ1-5	.	TGTGCCAGTAGAACCTCATCGAGTAGCAATCAGCCCCAGCATTTT	CASRTSSSSNQPQHF
TRBD2	TRBV12-3/TRBV12-4	TRBJ2-7	few	TGTGCCATCAGTTTAGCGGGAGGCCTCAAAACCGGCGAGCAGTACTTC	CAISLAGGLKTGEQYF
.	TRBV6-5	TRBJ1-1	.	TGTGCCAGCAGTTACAAGGGTTCGGCCACTGAAGCTTTCTTT	CASSYKGSATEAFF
.	TRBV4-1	TRBJ1-2	.	TGCGCCAGCAGCCAAGAGGCAGGGGTCGGCTACACCTTC	CASSQEAGVGYTF
TRBD1	TRBV5-6	TRBJ2-3	.	TGTGCCAGCAGCTCGGGACAGTTAGATACGCAGTATTTT	CASSSGQLDTQYF
.	TRBV10-3	TRBJ2-1	few	TGTGCCATCAGTGAGGGTCCAGGGAGAGGTGAGCAGTTCTTC	CAISEGPGRGEQFF
.	TRBV4-1	TRBJ2-1	.	TGTGCCAGCAGCCAAGATCGCAGCGCTGAGCAGTTCTTC	CASSQDRSAEQFF
.	TRBV4-1	TRBJ1-2	many	TGCGCCAGCAGCCAAGATTCGGGGATGGTTCGTGGCTACACCTTC	CASSQDSGMVRGYTF
TRBD1	TRBV15	TRBJ1-1	few	TGTGCCACCAGCAGAGTAGGGACAGGGGCTGAAGCTTTCTTT	CATSRVGTGAEAFF
TRBD1	TRBV27	TRBJ2-4	.	TGTGCCAGCAATTTACTCCCGACAGGGCGGGCCAAAAACATTCAGTACTTC	CASNLLPTGRAKNIQYF
.	TRBV12-3/TRBV12-4	TRBJ2-2	many	TGTGCCAGCAGTTTAGGCGGAACCACCGGGGAGCTGTTTTTT	CASSLGGTTGELFF
.	TRBV30	TRBJ2-1	.	TGTGCCTGGAGGGTTAGCGCCGGAGGGGACAATGAGCAGTTCTTC	CAWRVSAGGDNEQFF
TRBD1	TRBV5-5	TRBJ1-3	few	TGTGCCAGCAGCTTTGAGGGGGCGCTTGGAAACACCATATATTTT	CASSFEGALGNTIYF